This section outlines one TCR beta chain sequence together with its context. Its antigen is not identified. The entry originates in a study of early stage breast cancer tumors. Study conclusions and caveats: Compared with adjacent normal breast, tumors showed around 2.5-fold denser, more clonal T cells.

Some clones are missing from TCRdb's copy, which holds only in-frame ones; the method was immunoSEQ multiplex PCR. In the table there are under 45,000 clones, roughly 69% of which are singletons. The CDR3 sequence is 13 residues long. V was shortened by 5 bases and J by 4 bases, with 11 bases between the two germline ends. Per germline, CDR1 MNHEY and CDR2 SMNVEV (reference sequence). This rearrangement joins TRBV27 to TRBJ1-1, with D possibly being TRBD1 (5 bases). This TCR was recovered from a person aged 45-60 years with breast cancer. The sequenced sample was blood. In nucleotides, the CDR3 is TGTGCCAGCAGTCTCAGGGCAACCACTGAAGCTTTCTTT. As protein: CASSLRATTEAFF.